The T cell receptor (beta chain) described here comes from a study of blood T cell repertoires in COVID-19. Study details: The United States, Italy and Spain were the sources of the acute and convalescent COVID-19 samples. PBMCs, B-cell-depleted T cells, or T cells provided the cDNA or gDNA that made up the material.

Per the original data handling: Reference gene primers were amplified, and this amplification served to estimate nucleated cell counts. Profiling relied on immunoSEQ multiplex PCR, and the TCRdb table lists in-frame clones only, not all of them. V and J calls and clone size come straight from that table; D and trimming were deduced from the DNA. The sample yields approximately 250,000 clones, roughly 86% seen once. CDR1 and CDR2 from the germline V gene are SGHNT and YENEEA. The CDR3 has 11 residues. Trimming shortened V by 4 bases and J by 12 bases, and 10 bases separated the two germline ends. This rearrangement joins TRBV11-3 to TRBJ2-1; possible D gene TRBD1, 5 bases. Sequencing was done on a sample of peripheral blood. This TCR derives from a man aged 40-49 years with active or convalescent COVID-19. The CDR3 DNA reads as TGTGCCAGCAGCTCAGGGCTAGGGCAGTTCTTC. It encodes CASSSGLGQFF.